The 14 T cell receptor beta chains presented below share a single source sample, sequenced in a study of beta chain features in type 1 diabetes. The isolated RNA, all of it, was reverse transcribed, so expressed TCRB transcripts were what got sequenced. The data were produced by immunoSEQ multiplex PCR, yet TCRdb's version contains in-frame clones alone and is incomplete. This sample carries 130,000 to 150,000 clones, about 10% of them seen once, and the ten largest clones take 1% to 1.5%. The specimen was naive CD4+ T cells from blood. The receptors come from a man aged 18 to 29 in good health.

This clone was seen a few times. The chain has TRBV7-2 and TRBJ2-5, with 7 bases matching TRBD1. CDR3 length equals 14 residues. J was trimmed by 4 bases and V by 6 bases; bases with no gene match: 8. Germline CDR1 SGHTA, CDR2 FQGNSA. As DNA, the CDR3 is TGTGCCAGCAGGCCTCAGGGGGTCCCAGAGACCCAGTACTTC. It is translated as CASRPQGVPETQYF.

The genes are TRBV11-3 and TRBJ1-5; D not certain. Between the trimmed V and J ends, which lost 5 bases and 2 bases, there was a span of 22 bases. Germline CDR1 and CDR2: SGHNT and YENEEA. CDR3 length equals 18 residues. The CDR3: CASSEAPQPGYGNQPQHF. In DNA, the CDR3 is TGTGCCAGCAGCGAAGCCCCACAACCGGGATATGGCAATCAGCCCCAGCATTTT. Drawing the rest from reference TRBV11-3 and TRBJ1-5, the complete variable domain is EAGVVQSPRYKIIEKKQPVAFWCNPISGHNTLYWYLQNLGQGPELLIRYENEEAVDDSQLPKDRFSAERLKGVDSTLKIQPAELGDSAVYLCASSEAPQPGYGNQPQHFGDGTRLSIL.

V is TRBV19 and J is TRBJ1-5, with D uncertain. The CDR3 has 13 residues. V gave up 3 bases and J gave up 5 bases, with 8 bases separating them. The germline V gene encodes CDR1 LNHDA and CDR2 SQIVND (reference sequence). The CDR3 nucleotides read TGTGCCAGTAGTATGGGCAGCCATCAGCCCCAGCATTTT. The encoded protein is CASSMGSHQPQHF. Together with reference TRBV19 and TRBJ1-5, the CDR3 gives the full variable domain: DGGITQSPKYLFRKEGQNVTLSCEQNLNHDAMYWYRQDPGQGLRLIYYSQIVNDFQKGDIAEGYSVSREKKESFPLTVTSAQKNPTAFYLCASSMGSHQPQHFGDGTRLSIL.

This clone was picked up many times. The chain employs TRBV30 and TRBJ1-5, with D perhaps TRBD1 (6 bases). CDR3 length: 13 amino acids. Deletions cut 0 bases from V and 5 bases from J, with 8 bases between. Germline loops: CDR1 GTSNPN, CDR2 SVGIG (reference sequence). The CDR3 nucleotides read TGTGCCTGGAGTGTACAGGGAGATCAGCCCCAGCATTTT. This gives the protein CAWSVQGDQPQHF.

The chain uses TRBV4-3 and TRBJ1-6; D remains ambiguous. V was pared by 4 bases and J by 8 bases, with 12 bases between. The CDR3 totals 14 residues. Germline V gives CDR1 LGHNA, CDR2 YSLEER. The CDR3 sequence: CASSRSWEDSPLHF. In DNA form, the CDR3 reads TGCGCCAGCAGCCGTTCCTGGGAGGATTCACCCCTCCACTTT.

There are a few counts of this clone. This sequence joins TRBV6-5 and TRBJ1-2, with 7 nucleotides matching TRBD1. The length of the CDR3 is 13 residues. Germline CDR1 is MNHEY and CDR2 is SVGAGI. Trimming removed 8 bases from V and 8 bases from J; junction bases left unmatched: 11. This CDR3 is CASGLQGGRGYTF. The CDR3 coding sequence is TGTGCCAGCGGCCTCCAGGGGGGTAGGGGCTACACCTTC.

This chain links TRBV30 with TRBJ2-7, with a possible D match to TRBD2 (5 bases). The germline CDR1 and CDR2 sequences are GTSNPN and SVGIG (reference sequence). The V end was cut by 2 bases, the J end by 3 bases, with 5 bases between. The CDR3 extends over 11 amino acids. This CDR3 reads CAWSTSYEQYF. The CDR3 nucleotides are TGTGCCTGGAGTACTAGCTACGAGCAGTACTTC.

This clone was seen more than once but under ten times. The rearrangement joins TRBV2 to TRBJ1-1; 7 bases line up with TRBD1. The CDR3 consists of 14 residues. Germline CDR1 reads SNHLY; CDR2 reads FYNNEI. V lost 7 bases and J lost 1; bases outside the gene matches: 6. The CDR3 region has the DNA TGTGCCAGCACCCAGACAGGGCCGAACACTGAAGCTTTCTTT. Amino acid sequence: CASTQTGPNTEAFF.

The chain joins TRBV7-9 to TRBJ2-1, with TRBD2 matching 8 bases. The CDR3 consists of 14 residues. Trimming at V came to 4 bases and at J to 5 bases, leaving 4 bases not matched to a gene. Germline CDR1 SEHNR, CDR2 FQNEAQ (reference sequence). CDR3 residues: CASSYRGGHNEQFF. The CDR3 DNA follows: TGTGCCAGCAGCTACCGGGGGGGCCACAATGAGCAGTTCTTC.

This clone was counted between two and nine times. The genes are TRBV6-1 and TRBJ1-4; 7 positions match TRBD1. This CDR3 region has 15 residues. Per the germline V gene, CDR1 is MNHNS and CDR2 is SASEGT. Trimming at V came to 7 bases and at J to 7 bases, leaving 12 bases not matched to a gene. The CDR3 bases are TGTGCCAGCATAGCACAGGGGAATGGGGGTGAAAAACTGTTTTTT. This codes for CASIAQGNGGEKLFF.

The CDR3 reads CASSVTGSGTGVETQYF. The CDR3 coding sequence is TGTGCCAGCAGCGTAACGGGGTCCGGGACAGGGGTAGAGACCCAGTACTTC. J is TRBJ2-5 and V is TRBV9; 10 positions agree with TRBD1. V was clipped by 1 base and J by 4 bases; unmatched bases: 10. The CDR3 has 17 residues. Germline CDR1 reads SGDLS; CDR2 reads YYNGEE. Filled out from reference TRBV9 and TRBJ2-5, the complete variable domain reads DSGVTQTPKHLITATGQRVTLRCSPRSGDLSVYWYQQSLDQGLQFLIQYYNGEERAKGNILERFSAQQFPDLHSELNLSSLELGDSALYFCASSVTGSGTGVETQYFGPGTRLLVL.

There are a few counts of this clone. The rearrangement uses TRBV28 and TRBJ2-2; D call uncertain. Germline values: CDR1 MDHEN, CDR2 SYDVKM. V lost 6 bases and J 7 bases, leaving 6 bases between the germline ends. This CDR3 has 11 residues. CDR3 sequence reads: CASRSIGELFF. CDR3 nucleotide sequence: TGTGCCAGCAGATCTATCGGGGAGCTGTTTTTT.

This clone came up many times. The chain joins TRBV14 to TRBJ1-5; D might be TRBD1 (6 bases). Germline V gene lookup returns CDR1 SGHDN and CDR2 FVKESK. The CDR3 runs 13 residues. The V and J ends lost 3 bases and 5 bases respectively, with 8 bases between them. Here the CDR3 DNA reads TGTGCCAGCAGCCAGGCAGGGGATCAGCCCCAGCATTTT. It is translated as CASSQAGDQPQHF. Full variable domain (missing parts from reference TRBV14 and TRBJ1-5): EAGVTQFPSHSVIEKGQTVTLRCDPISGHDNLYWYRRVMGKEIKFLLHFVKESKQDESGMPNNRFLAERTGGTYSTLKVQPAELEDSGVYFCASSQAGDQPQHFGDGTRLSIL.

The chain employs TRBV5-8 and TRBJ2-3; D perhaps matches TRBD2 (6 bases). This CDR3 is built from 15 residues. Trimming cost V 2 bases and J 6 bases, with 16 bases left between them. Germline loops: CDR1 SGHTS, CDR2 YDEGEE. The CDR3 sequence is CASSFSGTHRDTQYF. CDR3 in DNA: TGTGCCAGCAGCTTCTCCGGGACTCATAGGGATACGCAGTATTTT.